Described below is a single T cell receptor beta chain sequence and its context. Its recognized antigen is unknown. Base-call qualities are not available, and no considerably larger clone is one nucleotide away. Enrolling through a virtual design, the prospective study's participants ranged in age from about 18 to 89 years and lived across roughly 24 United States geographic areas. Cohort assignment in the prospective study relied on participant-reported clinical history from a screening survey and a study questionnaire. Recovered participants in ImmuneRACE Cohort 3 were defined by two consecutive negative NP/OP PCR tests, clearance by a healthcare professional, or resolution of symptoms. Mobile phlebotomists in the prospective study collected whole blood, serum and a nasopharyngeal or oropharyngeal swab from every participant. Participants in the prospective study had the option to provide additional blood draws and questionnaires over a roughly two-month period. Before DNA extraction, prospective study blood samples were shipped either frozen or at room temperature.

From cysteine to phenylalanine, the CDR3 is 13 amino acids long. Just the 39-base CDR3 DNA is kept, in frame starting at base 1. V was cut back by 6 bases and J by 6 bases, leaving a gap of 13 bases between them. Per the germline V gene (reference sequence), LNHDA is the CDR1 and SQIVND is the CDR2. These data come from a study of blood T cell repertoires in COVID-19 (TCRdb year 2020). Notes on the research overall: The collaborator samples originated in the United States, Italy and Spain and spanned the acute and convalescent phases of COVID-19. The material from the prospective study consisted of cDNA or gDNA derived from T cells, B-cell-depleted T cells, or PBMCs. Samples came from the ongoing ImmuneRACE study (first 160 participants) plus 1,254 subjects from 6 global collaborators. Where available, HLA class I and class II types were taken from metadata supplied by the sample provider and were not determined by assay-based typing. Sample metadata almost always included a de-identified subject ID, COVID-19 status, age in years and sex. The repertoires were made available in a free public database intended to serve as a resource for research on the immune response to SARS-CoV-2. The dataset comprised deeply sampled blood TCRbeta repertoires from subjects exposed to, actively infected with, or recovered from COVID-19. General study outcomes and caveats: Clinical and demographic metadata were provided uncurated, with the amount varying by source and participant.

The immunoSEQ Assay, a bias-controlled multiplex PCR, was used to amplify TCRbeta CDR3 regions from genomic DNA. The study's own analysis went as follows. The number of nucleated cells in each sample was estimated from the amplification of reference gene primers within the assay. Sequence reads were collapsed and filtered to measure the absolute abundance of every unique TCRbeta CDR3 rearrangement. For each sample, productive Simpson clonality was calculated by taking the square root of Simpson's diversity index across productive rearrangements. The table was pulled from immuneACCESS by TCRdb, which kept in-frame rearrangements only. Such tables lose some clones; where checked, under half of the loss comes from unresolved V genes, and the rest has no known cause. V and J calls and clone size follow that table, whereas D and trimming were derived from the DNA. A total of over 150,000 clones appear in this sample, roughly 85% of them only once. The ten largest account for approximately 6.2% of the sample.

The origin of this receptor is a man aged 40-55 years who had recovered from COVID-19. The chain uses TRBV19 and TRBJ2-3; the D gene assignment is ambiguous. Sequencing input: PBMCs or T cells enriched from blood (not recorded which). The base sequence is TGTGCCAGTAGGCCTGCGGCAGCGGATACGCAGTATTTT. It is translated as CASRPAAADTQYF.